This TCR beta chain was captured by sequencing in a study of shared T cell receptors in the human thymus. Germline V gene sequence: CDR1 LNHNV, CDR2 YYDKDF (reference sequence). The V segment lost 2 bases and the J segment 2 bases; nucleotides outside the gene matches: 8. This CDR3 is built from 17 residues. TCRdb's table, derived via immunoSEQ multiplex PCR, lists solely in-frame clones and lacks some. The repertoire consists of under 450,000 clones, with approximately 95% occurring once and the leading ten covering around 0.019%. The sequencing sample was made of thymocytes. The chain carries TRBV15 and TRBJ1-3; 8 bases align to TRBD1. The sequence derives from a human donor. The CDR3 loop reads CATSRRRQGITGNTIYF. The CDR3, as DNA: TGTGCCACCAGCAGACGTAGACAGGGGATCACTGGAAACACCATATATTTT. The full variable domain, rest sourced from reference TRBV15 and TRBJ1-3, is DAMVIQNPRYQVTQFGKPVTLSCSQTLNHNVMYWYQQKSSQAPKLLFHYYDKDFNNEADTPDNFQSRRPNTSFCFLDIRSPGLGDTAMYLCATSRRRQGITGNTIYFGEGSWLTVV.